These 30 T cell receptor beta chains came from one sample sequenced in a study of T cell responses to AZD1222 COVID-19 vaccine. Some clones are missing from TCRdb's copy, which holds only in-frame ones; the method was immunoSEQ multiplex PCR. The sample includes approximately 140,000 clones, about 93% seen only once; the top ten take roughly 5.6%. The sample consisted of peripheral blood, taken on day 0 of AZD1222 vaccination. These receptors were taken from an adult in good health.

The chain combines TRBV7-6 with TRBJ2-5; 7 positions match TRBD2. The CDR3 consists of 19 residues. Germline-derived CDR1 and CDR2 are SGHVS and FNYEAQ. Trimming cost V 9 bases and J 5 bases; bases outside gene matches: 27. The CDR3 DNA is TGTGCCAGTACAGACTCTTTGGCGGGAGTCGTTGGAGAGGGGGAGACCCAGTACTTC. As protein: CASTDSLAGVVGEGETQYF.

This chain uses TRBV4-3 with TRBJ2-2; 14 nucleotides align to TRBD2. V was clipped by 5 bases and J by 5 bases; unmatched bases: 4. There are 16 residues in the CDR3. Germline V lookup: CDR1 LGHNA, CDR2 YSLEER. Here the CDR3 DNA reads TGCGCCAGCAGCAAGACTAGCGGGAGGGAAACCGGGGAGCTGTTTTTT. The encoded protein is CASSKTSGRETGELFF.

The CDR3 nucleotides read TGCAGCGTACGGACAGTGAACACCGGGGAGCTGTTTTTT. As protein: CSVRTVNTGELFF. The V call is TRBV29-1, the J call TRBJ2-2; D is perhaps TRBD1 (6 bases). The CDR3 runs 13 residues. V shed 6 bases and J shed 1 base, with 9 bases lying between them. The V gene's germline CDR1 is SQVTM and CDR2 ANQGSEA.

The V gene is TRBV27, the J gene TRBJ1-2; D remains unclear. Trimming cost V 5 bases and J 7 bases, with 11 bases left between them. The CDR3 loop spans 12 amino acids. CDR1 is MNHEY and CDR2 is SMNVEV in the germline V gene (reference sequence). The CDR3 DNA sequence: TGTGCCAGCAGTGCTCGAGACGGTGGCTACACCTTC. It encodes CASSARDGGYTF.

The V and J genes are TRBV7-9 and TRBJ2-1; no clear D gene. This CDR3 contains 14 residues. Germline-derived CDR1 and CDR2 are SEHNR and FQNEAQ (reference sequence). V dropped 7 bases and J dropped 6 bases, with 16 bases sitting between them. As DNA, the CDR3 is TGTGCCAGCACCAATCCCCGGACCCCCAATGAGCAGTTCTTC. Protein product: CASTNPRTPNEQFF.

The chain links TRBV7-2 to TRBJ1-2, with 8 bases fitting TRBD1. After removal of 5 bases from V and 4 bases from J, the junction contained 6 bases not matched to a gene. CDR1 is SGHTA, CDR2 FQGNSA, per germline. The CDR3 sequence is 14 residues long. The DNA for the CDR3 is TGTGCCAGCAGCCTAGGGGGACAGGCCTATGGCTACACCTTC. Translated: CASSLGGQAYGYTF.

The chain recombines TRBV12-3 or TRBV12-4 with TRBJ2-7, with a weak D call TRBD2 (5 bases). The CDR3 sequence is 13 residues long. Trimming took off 5 bases at V and 3 bases at J, with 11 bases between the two ends. Here the CDR3 DNA reads TGTGCCAGCAGTGACGGACTTGGCTACGAGCAGTACTTC. This codes for CASSDGLGYEQYF.

This clone was counted once. V gene TRBV28 combines with J gene TRBJ2-2; 12 bases match TRBD1. The CDR3 consists of 19 residues. Per germline, CDR1 MDHEN and CDR2 SYDVKM. V trimming: 5 bases; J trimming: 1 base; junction bases outside the gene matches: 11. The CDR3 DNA is TGTGCCAGCAGTGGGGGGGACAGGGGGCGCCCGCTGAACACCGGGGAGCTGTTTTTT. This encodes CASSGGDRGRPLNTGELFF. Based on the CDR3 plus reference TRBV28 and TRBJ2-2, the full variable domain is DVKVTQSSRYLVKRTGEKVFLECVQDMDHENMFWYRQDPGLGLRLIYFSYDVKMKEKGDIPEGYSVSREKKERFSLILESASTNQTSMYLCASSGGDRGRPLNTGELFFGEGSRLTVL.

The chain links TRBV19 to TRBJ1-1; D remains ambiguous. The V and J ends lost 3 bases and 0 bases respectively, with 17 bases between them. Germline assignment: CDR1 LNHDA and CDR2 SQIVND (reference sequence). The CDR3 consists of 17 residues. The CDR3 sequence: CASSILLFSGMNTEAFF. In DNA form, the CDR3 reads TGTGCCAGTAGTATCTTGTTGTTTTCCGGAATGAACACTGAAGCTTTCTTT.

V usage is TRBV2 and J usage is TRBJ2-2; D remains unclear. The germline CDR1 and CDR2 sequences are SNHLY and FYNNEI. The CDR3 runs to 11 residues. V shed 7 bases and J shed 10 bases, with 10 bases lying between them. Written as DNA, the CDR3 is TGTGCCAGCAAAAATTGGCAGGAGCTGTTTTTT. Translated: CASKNWQELFF.

The rearrangement joins TRBV7-2 to TRBJ2-1; D is perhaps TRBD2 (6 bases). The V end was cut by 3 bases, the J end by 2 bases, with 14 bases between. This CDR3 is 16 amino acids long. Per germline, CDR1 SGHTA and CDR2 FQGNSA. For the CDR3, the DNA is TGTGCCAGCAGCTTCTTTGGGCGGGGTACCTACAATGAGCAGTTCTTC. Translating gives CASSFFGRGTYNEQFF.

This sequence joins TRBV4-2 and TRBJ2-1; 7 positions agree with TRBD2. Germline V CDR1 and CDR2: LGHNA, YNFKEQ. This CDR3 has 11 amino acids. The junction had 4 bases not matched to a gene; V was cut back by 5 bases and J by 12 bases. For the CDR3, the DNA is TGTGCCAGCAGCTATGGGGGGGGGCAGTTCTTC. Its translation is CASSYGGGQFF.

The V and J genes are TRBV4-2 and TRBJ2-1; tentative D call: TRBD2 (6 bases). The CDR3 is made up of 16 amino acids. The V gene's germline CDR1 is LGHNA and CDR2 YNFKEQ. Trimming took 1 base from V and 0 from J, leaving 10 bases between them. CDR3 protein: CASSQVVGSSYNEQFF. CDR3 nucleotides: TGTGCCAGCAGCCAAGTTGTCGGGAGCTCCTACAATGAGCAGTTCTTC.

The chain joins TRBV2 to TRBJ1-1, with TRBD1 matching 7 bases. The V and J ends lost 6 bases and 5 bases, in that order; junction bases with no gene match: 6. This CDR3 is built from 13 residues. The germline V gene encodes CDR1 SNHLY and CDR2 FYNNEI. The CDR3 region has the DNA TGTGCCAGCAGCCCGACAGGGATGACTGAAGCTTTCTTT. Protein product: CASSPTGMTEAFF.

CDR3 bases: TGTGCCAGCAGCTTACAGGACAGCTCCTATAATTCACCCCTCCACTTT. Amino acids: CASSLQDSSYNSPLHF. This chain uses TRBV7-2 with TRBJ1-6; a weak D match, TRBD1 (6 bases). This CDR3 region has 16 residues. Germline assignment: CDR1 SGHTA and CDR2 FQGNSA. The V end was cut by 2 bases, the J end by 0 bases, with 8 bases between. The full variable domain, rest sourced from reference TRBV7-2 and TRBJ1-6, is GAGVSQSPSNKVTEKGKDVELRCDPISGHTALYWYRQSLGQGLEFLIYFQGNSAPDKSGLPSDRFSAERTGGSVSTLTIQRTQQEDSAVYLCASSLQDSSYNSPLHFGNGTRLTVT.

The rearrangement links TRBV4-2 to TRBJ2-6; TRBD1 might be the D (6 bases). CDR3 length: 20 amino acids. Germline V CDR1 and CDR2: LGHNA, YNFKEQ. V was pared by 1 base and J by 0 bases, with 19 bases between. CDR3 loop: CASSQGLHRVALSGANVLTF. The DNA for the CDR3 is TGTGCCAGCAGCCAAGGACTCCACAGGGTGGCCCTCTCTGGGGCCAACGTCCTGACTTTC.

The CDR3 nucleotides are TGTGCCAGCTCACCACTCGTTCTCCCCAGCACAGATACGCAGTATTTT. Protein: CASSPLVLPSTDTQYF. The genes are TRBV18 and TRBJ2-3; D not resolved. CDR1 KGHSH and CDR2 LQKENI come from the germline V gene. V lost 1 base and J lost 0, with 11 bases in between. This CDR3 contains 16 residues.

The chain carries TRBV25-1 and TRBJ1-1; D remains unclear. Trimming stripped 6 bases from V and 1 base from J, with 6 bases between. Germline CDR1 reads MGHDK; CDR2 reads SYGVNS. CDR3 size: 12 residues. CDR3 amino acids: CASRTGNTEAFF. DNA of the CDR3: TGTGCCAGCAGGACGGGGAACACTGAAGCTTTCTTT.

The V and J genes are TRBV19 and TRBJ2-7; D perhaps matches TRBD2 (5 bases). V lost 7 bases and J lost 2, with 18 bases in between. Germline V gene data show CDR1 as LNHDA and CDR2 as SQIVND (reference sequence). This CDR3 has 15 amino acids. The CDR3 loop reads CASTRGRRRTYEQYF. Here the CDR3 DNA reads TGTGCCAGTACCAGAGGGCGGAGGCGAACCTACGAGCAGTACTTC.

The J gene is TRBJ2-2, the V gene TRBV7-3; 9 bases align to TRBD2. The CDR3 sequence is 15 residues long. Per germline, CDR1 SGHTA and CDR2 FQGTGA. Trimming removed 3 bases from V and 4 bases from J; junction bases left unmatched: 3. The CDR3 sequence: CASSFVAGVTGELFF. The CDR3 region has the DNA TGTGCCAGCAGCTTTGTAGCGGGGGTCACCGGGGAGCTGTTTTTT.

The V and J genes are TRBV4-1 and TRBJ2-1; 9 bases are a match to TRBD1. This CDR3 comprises 17 residues. CDR1 and CDR2 (germline): MGHRA, YSYEKL. Losses at the gene ends were 0 bases for V and 3 bases for J; bases not matched to a gene: 6. CDR3 nucleotides: TGCGCCAGCAGCCAAGATAGACAGGGGGGGCTCTACAATGAGCAGTTCTTC. Encoded protein: CASSQDRQGGLYNEQFF.

V usage is TRBV7-9 and J usage is TRBJ1-2, with D unresolved. This CDR3 is built from 12 residues. CDR1 is SEHNR, CDR2 FQNEAQ, per germline (reference sequence). V lost 5 bases to trimming and J lost 5 bases, with 9 bases between them. The CDR3 DNA reads TGTGCCAGCAGCGTAGACGTTTATGGCTACACCTTC. Its protein product is CASSVDVYGYTF.

The gene calls are TRBV12-3 or TRBV12-4 and TRBJ1-6; D not certain. The CDR3 spans 13 residues. Trimming pared 5 bases from V and 7 bases from J, leaving 9 bases between. In DNA form, the CDR3 reads TGTGCCAGCAGTATGGTCCCAAATTCACCCCTCCACTTT. It specifies CASSMVPNSPLHF.

The J gene is TRBJ1-5, the V gene TRBV5-6, with TRBD1 matching 10 bases. The V and J ends lost 6 bases and 1 base, in that order; junction bases with no gene match: 4. Germline CDR1 and CDR2: SGHDT and YYEEEE. The CDR3 covers 15 residues. The CDR3 DNA sequence: TGTGCCAGCAATCGACAGGGGGCCAGCAATCAGCCCCAGCATTTT. Its protein is CASNRQGASNQPQHF. The full variable domain, its missing parts supplied by reference TRBV5-6 and TRBJ1-5, is DAGVTQSPTHLIKTRGQQVTLRCSPKSGHDTVSWYQQALGQGPQFIFQYYEEEERQRGNFPDRFSGHQFPNYSSELNVNALLLGDSALYLCASNRQGASNQPQHFGDGTRLSIL.

This clone has only a few counts. This chain links TRBV5-1 with TRBJ1-3; 7 bases map to TRBD1. Germline V gene lookup returns CDR1 SGHRS and CDR2 YFSETQ. J was trimmed by 0 bases and V by 3 bases; bases with no gene match: 0. The CDR3 loop spans 14 amino acids. The CDR3 here is CASSSGGSGNTIYF. As DNA, the CDR3 is TGCGCCAGCAGCTCAGGGGGCTCTGGAAACACCATATATTTT.

The chain links TRBV3-1 (or the pseudogene TRBV3-2) to TRBJ1-1; D is uncertain. V was pared by 4 bases and J by 6 bases, with 9 bases between. Germline CDR1 LGHDT, CDR2 YNNKEL (reference sequence). This CDR3 comprises 12 residues. CDR3 in amino acids: CASSRGVAEAFF. The CDR3 DNA is TGTGCCAGCAGCCGCGGGGTAGCTGAAGCTTTCTTT.

The rearrangement uses TRBV4-3 and TRBJ2-1; D is perhaps TRBD1 or TRBD2 (5 bases each). The CDR3 is made up of 17 amino acids. The V and J ends lost 0 bases and 0 bases respectively, with 12 bases between them. The germline CDR1 and CDR2 sequences are LGHNA and YSLEER. As DNA, the CDR3 is TGCGCCAGCAGCCAAGAGGGGGTGGCTAGCTCCTACAATGAGCAGTTCTTC. Translated: CASSQEGVASSYNEQFF.

The chain links TRBV2 to TRBJ1-3; perhaps TRBD1 as D (6 bases). Germline CDR1 SNHLY, CDR2 FYNNEI. V was pared by 4 bases and J by 0 bases, with 16 bases between. CDR3 length: 17 amino acids. The CDR3 nucleotides read TGTGCCAGCAGTGTAGCGACAGGACCAACCTCTGGAAACACCATATATTTT. Translating it yields CASSVATGPTSGNTIYF.

The genes are TRBV11-2 and TRBJ2-7; 8 positions agree with TRBD2. J lost 2 bases, V lost 5 bases, and 8 bases had no gene match. The CDR3 is 15 residues long. Per germline, CDR1 SGHAT and CDR2 FQNNGV. The CDR3 sequence is CASSSTGTSPYEQYF. The CDR3 bases are TGTGCCAGCAGCAGTACCGGGACTAGTCCCTACGAGCAGTACTTC.

This sequence joins TRBV7-2 and TRBJ2-7; no clear D. V was shortened by 2 bases and J by 2 bases, with 10 bases between the two germline ends. CDR1 and CDR2 from the germline V gene are SGHTA and FQGNSA. The CDR3 runs 14 residues. CDR3 amino acids: CASSLNADPYEQYF. The CDR3 DNA reads TGTGCCAGCAGCTTAAATGCGGACCCCTACGAGCAGTACTTC. The entire variable domain, with the rest obtained from reference TRBV7-2 and TRBJ2-7, is as follows: GAGVSQSPSNKVTEKGKDVELRCDPISGHTALYWYRQSLGQGLEFLIYFQGNSAPDKSGLPSDRFSAERTGGSVSTLTIQRTQQEDSAVYLCASSLNADPYEQYFGPGTRLTVT.